This is a list of T cell receptor beta chains from one sample in a study of cytomegalovirus exposure and HLA in healthy donors. Clones were sequenced by immunoSEQ multiplex PCR, and TCRdb holds only the in-frame ones, with some missing. The sample has roughly 180,000 clones, around 80% seen once. The specimen was PBMCs. These receptors all stem from a man aged 18-30 years in good health and CMV-seronegative. The CDR3 runs from the conserved cysteine through the conserved F or W. The D gene is left open where the match is weak. Size is omitted from some rows. Given values are once, few, many or a class for expanded clones.

clone_size d_call j_call v_call cdr3_aa cdr3_nt
. . TRBJ1-2 TRBV5-5 CASSLEGSGVGGYTF TGTGCCAGCAGCTTGGAGGGGTCGGGGGTCGGAGGCTACACCTTC
. . TRBJ1-2 TRBV27 CASKGGGAGYGYTF TGTGCCAGCAAGGGGGGGGGCGCTGGGTATGGCTACACCTTT
. . TRBJ1-4 TRBV30 CAWRGPASTNEKLFF TGTGCCTGGAGGGGCCCTGCGTCCACTAATGAAAAACTGTTTTTT
. TRBD2 TRBJ2-3 TRBV6-4 CASSPTSGGITDTQYF TGTGCCAGCAGCCCGACTAGCGGGGGTATCACAGATACGCAGTATTTT
. TRBD1 TRBJ1-2 TRBV28 CASSSGTGFYGYTF TGTGCCAGCAGTTCGGGGACAGGGTTTTATGGCTACACCTTC
once TRBD1 TRBJ1-1 TRBV30 CAWSPQGQGARTEAFF TGTGCCTGGAGTCCTCAGGGACAGGGGGCGCGAACTGAAGCTTTCTTT
. . TRBJ1-5 TRBV28 CASSFASPNQPQHF TGTGCCAGCAGTTTTGCCAGTCCCAATCAGCCCCAGCATTTT
. . TRBJ1-4 TRBV19 CATRRGGAGEKLFF TGTGCCACCCGGAGGGGGGGCGCGGGTGAAAAACTGTTTTTT
. . TRBJ2-7 TRBV18 CASSPRGADEQYF TGTGCCAGCTCACCAAGAGGAGCGGACGAGCAGTACTTC
. . TRBJ2-5 TRBV7-9 CASSFDPGLTQYF TGTGCCAGCAGCTTCGACCCGGGTTTGACCCAGTACTTC
. . TRBJ2-2 TRBV9 CASSWGPNTGELFF TGTGCCAGCAGCTGGGGGCCCAACACCGGGGAGCTGTTTTTT
. . TRBJ1-2 TRBV28 CATARGLERGYTF TGTGCCACCGCCAGGGGCCTCGAGAGGGGCTACACCTTC
. TRBD1 TRBJ1-1 TRBV2 CASRDRRGTEAFF TGTGCCAGCAGGGACAGGAGGGGCACTGAAGCTTTCTTT
. TRBD1 TRBJ2-7 TRBV7-9 CASSLGQGLIYEQYF TGTGCCAGCAGCTTAGGACAGGGCTTGATCTACGAGCAGTACTTC
once TRBD2 TRBJ2-2 TRBV5-1 CASSLAGETGELFF TGCGCCAGCAGCTTAGCGGGAGAAACCGGGGAGCTGTTTTTT
. . TRBJ2-1 TRBV10-1 CASRPGTPASYNEQFF TGCGCCAGCAGACCCGGGACTCCCGCGTCCTACAATGAGCAGTTCTTC
. . TRBJ2-2 TRBV19 CASSPSGTGELFF TGTGCCAGTAGTCCCTCCGGCACCGGGGAGCTGTTTTTT
. . TRBJ2-7 TRBV2 CASETGVSYEQYF TGTGCCAGTGAGACAGGCGTGAGCTACGAGCAGTACTTC
once TRBD2 TRBJ2-3 TRBV5-1 CASSSTIGNIQREEGDTQYF TGCGCCAGCAGCTCCACGATTGGGAATATACAGCGGGAGGAGGGAGATACGCAGTATTTT
. TRBD1 TRBJ2-6 TRBV19 CASTPGQDFFSGANVLTF TGTGCCAGTACTCCGGGACAGGACTTTTTCTCTGGGGCCAACGTCCTGACTTTC
. . TRBJ1-1 TRBV27 CASSIQGLNTEAFF TGTGCCAGCAGTATACAGGGCCTGAACACTGAAGCTTTCTTT
. . TRBJ2-5 TRBV9 CASSVAVGRKETQYF TGTGCCAGCAGCGTAGCTGTCGGGAGAAAAGAGACCCAGTACTTC
. TRBD1 TRBJ2-5 TRBV28 CASTKGAQETQYF TGTGCCAGCACCAAGGGGGCTCAAGAGACCCAGTACTTC
. TRBD1 TRBJ1-2 TRBV28 CASRVTGTGRLGYTF TGTGCCAGCAGGGTTACCGGGACAGGGAGGCTTGGCTACACCTTC
few . TRBJ2-7 TRBV27 CASSLVGGPPEQYF TGTGCCAGCAGTTTAGTGGGGGGACCCCCCGAGCAGTACTTC
. TRBD2 TRBJ2-7 TRBV15 CATSSSGNFVEQYF TGTGCCACCAGCTCTAGCGGGAACTTCGTCGAGCAGTACTTC